The sequence of this TCR beta chain was determined in a study of beta chain features in type 1 diabetes. There are 14 residues in the CDR3. After removal of 5 bases from V and 10 bases from J, the junction contained 6 bases not matched to a gene. Germline CDR1 reads MNHNS; CDR2 reads SASEGT. Of the isolated RNA, all was reverse transcribed, and so the sequenced material was expressed TCRB transcripts. The assay was immunoSEQ multiplex PCR, and TCRdb's table has in-frame clones only and misses some. Seen here are under 550,000 clones, about an eighth observed once, and the top ten hold less than 0.06%. This clone was counted between two and nine times.

The source is a woman under 30 in good health. V and J are TRBV6-1 and TRBJ2-1; TRBD2 aligns across 12 bases. Sequencing input: naive CD4+ T cells from blood. As DNA, the CDR3 is TGTGCCAGCAGTCGACTAGCGGGAGCGGGAGAGCAGTTCTTC. This gives the protein CASSRLAGAGEQFF.